This TCR beta chain appears in the sequencing data of a study of T cell repertoires in cytomegalovirus infection. Study-wide context: As its CMV epitopes, the study selected recently identified HLA-C-restricted and well-studied HLA-B-restricted targets. It can be stated that public TCR beta signatures indicated CMV infection as well as a matching HLA type. Study outcomes and limitations: The response measured ex vivo was dominated by TCR beta clonotypes (HLA-C-restricted and CMV-specific). Carriers of CMV plus the relevant HLA were identified by cumulative public TCR beta family frequency.

On this clonotype itself: Its specificity is unknown.

Trimming stripped 3 bases from V and 2 bases from J, with 11 bases between. Germline V gives CDR1 LGHNA, CDR2 YSLEER. This CDR3 has 14 residues. From the reads, TCRdb called clonotypes with MiXCR, one entry per CDR3 protein. The top ten clones hold around 15% of a sample with about 920,000 distinct CDR3 sequences, approximately 31% of them seen once. This TCR was recovered from a human donor in good health (CMV status not recorded). Some clones in this sample may be carry-over from other donors' samples. Sequencing used cultured CD8+ T cells from PBMCs, obtained from culture after CMV antigen stimulation. The J gene is TRBJ2-7, the V gene TRBV4-3; the D gene is possibly TRBD2 (6 bases). The CDR3: CASSHRLGPYEQYV. CDR3 sequence (DNA): TGCGCCAGCAGCCATAGACTAGGGCCCTACGAGCAGTACGTC.